Listed below are T cell receptor beta chains from one sample, sequenced in a study of post-analysis software for immune sequencing data. TCRdb recomputed calls from the PCR reads with MiXCR, one row per CDR3 protein. In the table there are a few hundred thousand distinct CDR3 sequences, 30% to 40% of which are singletons. The material sequenced was blood. These receptors were taken from a girl aged 2-10 years with multiple sclerosis. CDR3s include the opening cysteine and the closing phenylalanine or tryptophan. A D gene is named only where the DNA matches it firmly. Not all rows give a size; the values are once, few, many and, for expanded clones, a class.

d_gene	j_gene	v_gene	abundance	CDR3aa	CDR3nt
NA	TRBJ2-7	TRBV29-1	few	CSVRYTLSYEQYF	TGCAGCGTTCGCTATACCCTCTCCTACGAGCAGTACTTC
TRBD2	TRBJ2-3	TRBV12-3/TRBV12-4	NA	CASSFPSGGSADTQYF	TGTGCCAGCAGTTTCCCTAGCGGGGGAAGCGCAGATACGCAGTATTTT
TRBD1	TRBJ2-3	TRBV9	NA	CASSDPGQGTDTQYF	TGTGCCAGCAGCGACCCGGGACAGGGGACAGATACGCAGTATTTT
NA	TRBJ1-1	TRBV29-1	NA	CSVPRWTAGGSEAFF	TGCAGCGTGCCTAGATGGACAGCAGGTGGTTCTGAAGCTTTCTTT
TRBD1	TRBJ1-2	TRBV28	few	CAGSGADRRYYGYTF	TGTGCCGGGTCTGGGGCGGACAGGCGCTACTATGGCTACACCTTC
NA	TRBJ2-7	TRBV20-1	NA	CSAPGGGWFKNEQYF	TGCAGTGCCCCCGGTGGGGGCTGGTTCAAAAACGAGCAGTACTTC
TRBD2	TRBJ2-4	TRBV6-2/TRBV6-3	NA	CASRSTGGRAQKNIQYF	TGTGCCAGCAGGTCAACCGGGGGGAGGGCCCAGAAAAACATTCAGTACTTC
NA	TRBJ1-1	TRBV20-1	NA	CSARDVGREAFF	TGCAGTGCTAGAGACGTCGGAAGGGAAGCTTTCTTT
TRBD2	TRBJ2-1	TRBV29-1	NA	CSVYGGRRSGSYNEQFF	TGCAGCGTTTATGGCGGGAGACGATCGGGCTCCTACAATGAGCAGTTCTTC
TRBD1	TRBJ2-4	TRBV28	NA	CASSLGSQGASRKNIQYF	TGTGCCAGCAGTTTAGGGTCACAGGGGGCATCGAGAAAAAACATTCAGTACTTC
NA	TRBJ1-1	TRBV5-6	NA	CASSLGGFQAFF	TGTGCCAGCAGCTTGGGTGGGTTTCAAGCTTTCTTT
NA	TRBJ1-5	TRBV20-1	NA	CSASVGRAAQPQHF	TGCAGTGCTAGCGTAGGGAGGGCTGCTCAGCCCCAGCATTTT
TRBD1	TRBJ1-2	TRBV5-1	NA	CASRQGTGYGYTF	TGCGCCAGCAGACAGGGGACCGGCTATGGCTACACCTTC
NA	TRBJ2-4	TRBV12-3/TRBV12-4	NA	CASSFQSGGVVKNIQYF	TGTGCCAGCAGTTTTCAGAGCGGAGGGGTGGTCAAAAACATTCAGTACTTC
NA	TRBJ2-4	TRBV20-1	NA	CSAQGRSKNIQYF	TGCAGTGCTCAGGGGCGGTCCAAAAACATTCAGTACTTC
TRBD1	TRBJ2-1	TRBV7-9	few	CASSLQGVNYNEQFF	TGTGCCAGCAGTTTACAGGGGGTGAACTACAATGAGCAGTTCTTC
NA	TRBJ2-1	TRBV5-8	NA	CASSSGARRDEQFF	TGTGCCAGCAGCTCAGGGGCACGTCGGGATGAGCAGTTCTTC